This T cell receptor (beta chain) was found in a study of PD-L1 blockade in urothelial cancer. Study outcomes and limitations: Patients who had durable benefit saw their tumor-associated blood clones expand more at 3 weeks.

A remark on this clone: Its antigen is not identified.

The junction had 12 bases not matched to a gene; V was cut back by 7 bases and J by 7 bases. CDR1 MDHEN and CDR2 SYDVKM come from the germline V gene. The CDR3 extends over 15 amino acids. Profiled with immunoSEQ multiplex PCR; TCRdb holds only in-frame clones, not every one. Found here are about 45,000 clones, 70% to 90% of them singletons; the top ten hold 14%. This TCR was recovered from an older woman with urothelial cancer. The rearrangement joins TRBV28 to TRBJ2-1; 8 bases fit TRBD1. The sample here was PBMCs, taken around atezolizumab (anti-PD-L1) treatment. The CDR3 nucleotides read TGTGCCAGCACACTCCGCGCCGACAGGGGAAATGAGCAGTTCTTC. It codes for CASTLRADRGNEQFF.